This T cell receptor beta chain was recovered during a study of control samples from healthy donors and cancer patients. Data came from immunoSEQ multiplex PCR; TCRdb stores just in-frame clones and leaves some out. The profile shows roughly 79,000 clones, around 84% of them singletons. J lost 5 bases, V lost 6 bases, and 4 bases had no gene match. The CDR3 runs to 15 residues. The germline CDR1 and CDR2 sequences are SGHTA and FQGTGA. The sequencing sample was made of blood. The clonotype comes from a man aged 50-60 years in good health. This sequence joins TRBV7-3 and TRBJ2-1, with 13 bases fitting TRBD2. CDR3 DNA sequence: TGTGCCAGCAGTCCCGGACTAGCGGGAGACAATGAGCAGTTCTTC. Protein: CASSPGLAGDNEQFF.